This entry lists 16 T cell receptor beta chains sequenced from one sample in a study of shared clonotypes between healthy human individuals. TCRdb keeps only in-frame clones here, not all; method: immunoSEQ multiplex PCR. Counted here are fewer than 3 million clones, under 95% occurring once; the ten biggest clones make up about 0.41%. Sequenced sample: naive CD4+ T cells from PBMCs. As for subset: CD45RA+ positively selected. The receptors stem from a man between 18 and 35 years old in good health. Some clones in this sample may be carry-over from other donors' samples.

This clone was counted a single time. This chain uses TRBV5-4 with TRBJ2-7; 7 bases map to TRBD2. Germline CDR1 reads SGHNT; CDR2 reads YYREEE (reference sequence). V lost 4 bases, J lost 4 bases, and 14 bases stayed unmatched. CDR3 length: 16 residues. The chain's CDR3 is CASSHSPGRTSYEQYF. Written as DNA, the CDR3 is TGTGCCAGCAGCCACTCCCCCGGGAGGACCTCGTACGAGCAGTACTTC.

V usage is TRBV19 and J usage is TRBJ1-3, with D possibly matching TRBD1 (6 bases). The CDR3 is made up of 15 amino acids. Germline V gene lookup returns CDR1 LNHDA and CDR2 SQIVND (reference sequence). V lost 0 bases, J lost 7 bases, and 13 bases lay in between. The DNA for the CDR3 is TGTGCCAGTAGTATAGATCGGCAGGGGCGCAACACCATATATTTT. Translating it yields CASSIDRQGRNTIYF. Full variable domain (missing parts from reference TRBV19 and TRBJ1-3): DGGITQSPKYLFRKEGQNVTLSCEQNLNHDAMYWYRQDPGQGLRLIYYSQIVNDFQKGDIAEGYSVSREKKESFPLTVTSAQKNPTAFYLCASSIDRQGRNTIYFGEGSWLTVV.

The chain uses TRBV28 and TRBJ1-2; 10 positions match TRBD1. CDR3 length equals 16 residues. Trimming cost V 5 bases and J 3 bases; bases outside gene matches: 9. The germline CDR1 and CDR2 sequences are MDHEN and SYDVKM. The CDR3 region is CASSPGTGAVYYGYTF. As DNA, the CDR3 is TGTGCCAGCAGTCCCGGGACAGGGGCTGTTTACTATGGCTACACCTTC.

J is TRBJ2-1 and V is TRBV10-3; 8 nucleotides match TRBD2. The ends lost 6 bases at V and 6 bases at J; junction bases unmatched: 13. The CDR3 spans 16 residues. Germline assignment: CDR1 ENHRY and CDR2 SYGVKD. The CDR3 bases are TGTGCCATCAGCCTTGGACCAGCGGGAGTAGGCAATGAGCAGTTCTTC. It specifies CAISLGPAGVGNEQFF.

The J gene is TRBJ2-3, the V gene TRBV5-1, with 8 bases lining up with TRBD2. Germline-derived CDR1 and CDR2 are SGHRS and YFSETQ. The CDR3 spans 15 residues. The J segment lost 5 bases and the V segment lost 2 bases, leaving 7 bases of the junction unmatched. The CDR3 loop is CASSFTGGPGDTQYF. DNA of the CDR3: TGCGCCAGCAGCTTTACGGGAGGGCCAGGAGATACGCAGTATTTT. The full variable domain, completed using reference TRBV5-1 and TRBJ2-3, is KAGVTQTPRYLIKTRGQQVTLSCSPISGHRSVSWYQQTPGQGLQFLFEYFSETQRNKGNFPGRFSGRQFSNSRSEMNVSTLELGDSALYLCASSFTGGPGDTQYFGPGTRLTVL.

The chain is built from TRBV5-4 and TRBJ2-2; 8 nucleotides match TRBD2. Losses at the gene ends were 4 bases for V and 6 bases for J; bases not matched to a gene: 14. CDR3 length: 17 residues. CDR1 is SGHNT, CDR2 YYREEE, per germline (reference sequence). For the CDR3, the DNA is TGTGCCAGCAGCCCTGAGGGGACTAGGTATTGGGCCGGGGAGCTGTTTTTT. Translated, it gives CASSPEGTRYWAGELFF.

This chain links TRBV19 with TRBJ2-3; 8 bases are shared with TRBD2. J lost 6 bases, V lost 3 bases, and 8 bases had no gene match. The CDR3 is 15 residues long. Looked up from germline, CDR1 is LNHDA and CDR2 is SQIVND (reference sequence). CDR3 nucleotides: TGTGCCAGTAGTATTTCAGCGGGAGAAGGTGATACGCAGTATTTT. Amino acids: CASSISAGEGDTQYF.

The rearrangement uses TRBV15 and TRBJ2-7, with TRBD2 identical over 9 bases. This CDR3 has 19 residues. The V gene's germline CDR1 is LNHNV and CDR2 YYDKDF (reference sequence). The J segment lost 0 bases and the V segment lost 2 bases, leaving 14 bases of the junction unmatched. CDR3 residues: CATSRQKGTSHRSSYEQYF. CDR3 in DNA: TGTGCCACCAGCAGACAAAAAGGGACTAGCCACAGGAGCTCCTACGAGCAGTACTTC.

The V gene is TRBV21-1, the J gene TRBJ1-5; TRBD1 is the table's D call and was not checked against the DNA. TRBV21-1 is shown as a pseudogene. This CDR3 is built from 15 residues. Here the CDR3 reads CASSKSGHGFSPQHF. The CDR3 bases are TGTGCCAGCAGCAAGTCGGGACACGGTTTTAGTCCCCAGCATTTT.

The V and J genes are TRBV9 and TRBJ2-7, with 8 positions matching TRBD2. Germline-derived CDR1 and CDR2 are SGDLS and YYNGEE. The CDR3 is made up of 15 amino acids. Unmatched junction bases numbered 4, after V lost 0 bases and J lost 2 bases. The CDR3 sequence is CASSVAGSGAYEQYF. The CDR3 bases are TGTGCCAGCAGCGTAGCGGGTAGCGGGGCCTACGAGCAGTACTTC.

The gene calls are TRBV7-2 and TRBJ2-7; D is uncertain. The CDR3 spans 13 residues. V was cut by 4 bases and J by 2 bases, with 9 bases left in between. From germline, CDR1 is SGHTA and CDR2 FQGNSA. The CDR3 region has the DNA TGTGCCAGCAGCTCACAAGGGACCTACGAGCAGTACTTC. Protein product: CASSSQGTYEQYF. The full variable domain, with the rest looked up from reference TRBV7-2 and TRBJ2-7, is GAGVSQSPSNKVTEKGKDVELRCDPISGHTALYWYRQSLGQGLEFLIYFQGNSAPDKSGLPSDRFSAERTGGSVSTLTIQRTQQEDSAVYLCASSSQGTYEQYFGPGTRLTVT.

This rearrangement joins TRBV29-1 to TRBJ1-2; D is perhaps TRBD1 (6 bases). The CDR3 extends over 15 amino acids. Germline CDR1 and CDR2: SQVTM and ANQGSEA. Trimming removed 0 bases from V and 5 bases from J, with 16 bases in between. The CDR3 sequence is CSVEDSEKGGYGYTF. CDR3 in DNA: TGCAGCGTTGAAGATAGCGAGAAGGGGGGGTATGGCTACACCTTC.

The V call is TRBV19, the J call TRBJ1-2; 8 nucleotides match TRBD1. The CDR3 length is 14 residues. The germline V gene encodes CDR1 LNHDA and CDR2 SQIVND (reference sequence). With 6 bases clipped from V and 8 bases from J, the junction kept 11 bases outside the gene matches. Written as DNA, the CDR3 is TGTGCCAGTAGGCTCCGGGACAGGCCTGTGGGCTACACCTTC. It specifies CASRLRDRPVGYTF. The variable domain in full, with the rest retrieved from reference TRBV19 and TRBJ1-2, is DGGITQSPKYLFRKEGQNVTLSCEQNLNHDAMYWYRQDPGQGLRLIYYSQIVNDFQKGDIAEGYSVSREKKESFPLTVTSAQKNPTAFYLCASRLRDRPVGYTFGSGTRLTVV.

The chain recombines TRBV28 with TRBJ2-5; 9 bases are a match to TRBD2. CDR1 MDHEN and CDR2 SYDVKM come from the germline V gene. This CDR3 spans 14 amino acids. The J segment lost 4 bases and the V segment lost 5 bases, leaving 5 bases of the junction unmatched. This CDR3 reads CASSLAGPRETQYF. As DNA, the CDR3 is TGTGCCAGCAGTCTAGCGGGACCAAGAGAGACCCAGTACTTC.

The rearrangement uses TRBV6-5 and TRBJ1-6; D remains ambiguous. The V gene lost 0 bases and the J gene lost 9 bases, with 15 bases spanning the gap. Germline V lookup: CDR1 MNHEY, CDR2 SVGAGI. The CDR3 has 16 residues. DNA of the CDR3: TGTGCCAGCAGTTACTCAGGTGTGGGAGGCGGTTCACCCCTCCACTTT. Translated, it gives CASSYSGVGGGSPLHF.

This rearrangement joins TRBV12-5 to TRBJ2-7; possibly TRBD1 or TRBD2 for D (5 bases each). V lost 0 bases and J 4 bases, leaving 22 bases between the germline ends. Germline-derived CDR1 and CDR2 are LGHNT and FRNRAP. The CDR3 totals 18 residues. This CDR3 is CASGLVLPRAGTVYEQYF. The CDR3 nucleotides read TGTGCTAGTGGTTTGGTACTTCCCCGGGCAGGGACGGTATACGAGCAGTACTTC.